The sequence of this T cell receptor (beta chain) was determined in a study of T cells after yellow fever vaccination. Notes on the study in general: Faster peaking, at day 5 versus 15, marked a secondary response that was weaker. Bulk-population clonotypes that are abundant could appear as contaminants in FACS-sorted repertoires. Among primary-vaccination clones, most reappeared after the booster, at about 95% for CD4 and under 90% for CD8.

The 5'RACE template-switching step produced TCR cDNA and added a universal primer site and UMIs. Each CDR3 protein gets one entry after TCRdb re-called the 5' RACE reads with MiXCR. The profile shows about 340,000 distinct CDR3 sequences, under 5% of them singletons. Of note for this clonotype: Its antigen remains unknown.

The V gene's germline CDR1 is MNHNY and CDR2 SVGAGI (reference sequence). The V end was cut by 0 bases, the J end by 2 bases, with 7 bases between. The CDR3 runs 14 residues. The chain combines TRBV6-6 with TRBJ1-2, with D hard to call. Sequenced material: PBMCs, taken 5 days after the yellow fever booster vaccination. The TCR was taken from a man aged 18-30 years who received the YFV17D yellow fever vaccine. CDR3 DNA: TGTGCCAGCAGTTACTCTGCCCCCAACTATGGCTACACCTTC. Translated, it gives CASSYSAPNYGYTF.